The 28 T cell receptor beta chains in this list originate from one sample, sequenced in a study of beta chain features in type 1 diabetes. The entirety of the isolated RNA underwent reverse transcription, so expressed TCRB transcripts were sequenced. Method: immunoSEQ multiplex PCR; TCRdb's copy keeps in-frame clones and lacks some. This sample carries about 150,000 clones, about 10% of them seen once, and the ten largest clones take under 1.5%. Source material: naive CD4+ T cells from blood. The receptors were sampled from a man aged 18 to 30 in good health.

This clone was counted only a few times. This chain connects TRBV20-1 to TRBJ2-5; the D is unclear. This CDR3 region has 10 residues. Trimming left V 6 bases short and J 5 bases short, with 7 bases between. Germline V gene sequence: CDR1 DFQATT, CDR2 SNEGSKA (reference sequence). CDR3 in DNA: TGCAGTGCCAGTTATGAGACCCAGTACTTC. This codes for CSASYETQYF.

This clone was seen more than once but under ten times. The CDR3: CASSLVATSQPQHF. The CDR3 DNA sequence: TGTGCCAGCAGTTTAGTCGCCACCAGTCAGCCCCAGCATTTT. The V call is TRBV28, the J call TRBJ1-5; D not resolved. This CDR3 has 14 amino acids. The V and J ends lost 2 bases and 6 bases respectively, with 11 bases between them. CDR1 and CDR2 (germline): MDHEN, SYDVKM.

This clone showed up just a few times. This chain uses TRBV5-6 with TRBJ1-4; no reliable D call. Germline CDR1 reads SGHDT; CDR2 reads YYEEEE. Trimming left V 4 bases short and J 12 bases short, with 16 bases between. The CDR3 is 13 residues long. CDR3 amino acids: CASSPGARRELFF. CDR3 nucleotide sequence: TGTGCCAGCAGCCCCGGAGCGAGAAGAGAACTGTTTTTT.

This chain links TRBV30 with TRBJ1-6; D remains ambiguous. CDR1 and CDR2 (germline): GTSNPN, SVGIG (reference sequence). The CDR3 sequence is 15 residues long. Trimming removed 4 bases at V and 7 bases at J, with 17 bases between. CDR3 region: CAWTRGSLKNSPLHF. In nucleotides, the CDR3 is TGTGCCTGGACAAGAGGCAGCCTAAAAAATTCACCCCTCCACTTT.

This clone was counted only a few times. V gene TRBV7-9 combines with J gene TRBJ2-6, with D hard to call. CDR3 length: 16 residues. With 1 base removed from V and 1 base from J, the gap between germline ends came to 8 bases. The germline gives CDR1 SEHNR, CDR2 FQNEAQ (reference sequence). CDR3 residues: CASSLVGVSGANVLTF. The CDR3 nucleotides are TGTGCCAGCAGCTTAGTAGGAGTGTCTGGGGCCAACGTCCTGACTTTC. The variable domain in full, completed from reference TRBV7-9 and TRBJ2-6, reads DTGVSQNPRHKITKRGQNVTFRCDPISEHNRLYWYRQTLGQGPEFLTYFQNEAQLEKSRLLSDRFSAERPKGSFSTLEIQRTEQGDSAMYLCASSLVGVSGANVLTFGAGSRLTVL.

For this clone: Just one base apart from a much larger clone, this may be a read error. The CDR3 region has the DNA TGTGCCAGCAGCCGCGGACAGGGAGAGACCCAGTACTTC. It encodes CASSRGQGETQYF. V and J are TRBV5-4 and TRBJ2-5; 8 positions agree with TRBD1. The V gene end was trimmed by 4 bases and the J gene end by 4 bases; junction bases not matched to a gene: 3. From germline, CDR1 is SGHNT and CDR2 YYREEE (reference sequence). The CDR3 consists of 13 residues.

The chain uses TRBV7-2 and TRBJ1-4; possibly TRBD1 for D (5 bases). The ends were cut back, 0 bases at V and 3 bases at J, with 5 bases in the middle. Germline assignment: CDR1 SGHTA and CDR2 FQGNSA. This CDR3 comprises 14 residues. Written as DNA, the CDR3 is TGTGCCAGCAGCTTAGCGGGGCCTAATGAAAAACTGTTTTTT. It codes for CASSLAGPNEKLFF.

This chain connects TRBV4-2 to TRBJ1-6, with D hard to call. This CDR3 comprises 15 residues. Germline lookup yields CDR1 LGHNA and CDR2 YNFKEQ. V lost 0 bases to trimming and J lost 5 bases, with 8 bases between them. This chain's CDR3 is CASSQDNRNNSPLHF. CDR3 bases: TGTGCCAGCAGCCAAGATAACAGAAATAATTCACCCCTCCACTTT.

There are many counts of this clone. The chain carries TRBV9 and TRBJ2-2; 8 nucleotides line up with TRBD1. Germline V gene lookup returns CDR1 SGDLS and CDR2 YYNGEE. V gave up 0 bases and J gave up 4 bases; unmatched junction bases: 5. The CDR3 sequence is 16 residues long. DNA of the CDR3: TGTGCCAGCAGCGTAGAACAGGGGGGTCTCACCGGGGAGCTGTTTTTT. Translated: CASSVEQGGLTGELFF.

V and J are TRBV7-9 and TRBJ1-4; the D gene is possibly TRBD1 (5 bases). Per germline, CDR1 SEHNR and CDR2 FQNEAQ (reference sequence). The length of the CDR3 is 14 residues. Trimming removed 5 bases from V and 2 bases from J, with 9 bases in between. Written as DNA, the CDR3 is TGTGCCAGCAGCCCGGGGACTACTAATGAAAAACTGTTTTTT. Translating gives CASSPGTTNEKLFF.

CDR3 protein: CASSRGLAGVSEQFF. The CDR3 nucleotides read TGTGCCAGCAGCCGGGGACTAGCGGGGGTCAGTGAGCAGTTCTTC. V gene TRBV7-2 combines with J gene TRBJ2-1; TRBD2 agrees at 14 bases. This CDR3 has 15 residues. V dropped 5 bases and J dropped 9; count of bases not matched to a gene: 6. Germline assignment: CDR1 SGHTA and CDR2 FQGNSA.

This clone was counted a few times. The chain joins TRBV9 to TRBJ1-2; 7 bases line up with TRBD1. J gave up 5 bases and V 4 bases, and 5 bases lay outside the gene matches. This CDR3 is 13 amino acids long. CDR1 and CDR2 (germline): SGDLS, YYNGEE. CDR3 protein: CASSNRGAYGYTF. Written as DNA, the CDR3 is TGTGCCAGCAGCAACAGGGGCGCGTATGGCTACACCTTC.

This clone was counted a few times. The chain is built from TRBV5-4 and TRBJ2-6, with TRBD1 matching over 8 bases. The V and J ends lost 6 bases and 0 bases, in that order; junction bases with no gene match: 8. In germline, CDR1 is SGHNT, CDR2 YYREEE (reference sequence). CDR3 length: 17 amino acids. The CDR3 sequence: CASTQGALSSGANVLTF. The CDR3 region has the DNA TGTGCCAGCACCCAGGGGGCCCTGTCCTCTGGGGCCAACGTCCTGACTTTC.

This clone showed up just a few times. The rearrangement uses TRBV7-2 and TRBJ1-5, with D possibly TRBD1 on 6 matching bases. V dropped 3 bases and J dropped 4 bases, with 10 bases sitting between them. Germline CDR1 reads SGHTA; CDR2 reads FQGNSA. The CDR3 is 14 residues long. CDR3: CASSFNQGNQPQHF. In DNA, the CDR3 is TGTGCCAGCAGCTTCAACCAGGGGAATCAGCCCCAGCATTTT.

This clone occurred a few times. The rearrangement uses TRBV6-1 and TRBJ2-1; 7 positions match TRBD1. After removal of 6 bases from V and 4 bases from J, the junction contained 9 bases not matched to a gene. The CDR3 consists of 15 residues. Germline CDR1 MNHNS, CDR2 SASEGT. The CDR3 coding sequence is TGTGCCAGCAGCTATGACAGGGCTAATTACAATGAGCAGTTCTTC. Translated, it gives CASSYDRANYNEQFF.

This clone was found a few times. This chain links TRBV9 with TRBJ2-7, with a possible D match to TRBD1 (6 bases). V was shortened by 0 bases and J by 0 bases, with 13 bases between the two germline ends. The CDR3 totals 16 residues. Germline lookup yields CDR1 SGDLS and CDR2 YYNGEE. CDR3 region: CASSVAEGVPSYEQYF. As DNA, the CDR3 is TGTGCCAGCAGCGTAGCTGAGGGGGTCCCCTCCTACGAGCAGTACTTC.

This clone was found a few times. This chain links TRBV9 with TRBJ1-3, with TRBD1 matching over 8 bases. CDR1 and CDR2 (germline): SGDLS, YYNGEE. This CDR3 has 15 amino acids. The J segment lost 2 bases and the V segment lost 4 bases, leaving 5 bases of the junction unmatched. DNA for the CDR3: TGTGCCAGCAGCTTGAGGACAGGGACTGGAAACACCATATATTTT. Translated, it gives CASSLRTGTGNTIYF.

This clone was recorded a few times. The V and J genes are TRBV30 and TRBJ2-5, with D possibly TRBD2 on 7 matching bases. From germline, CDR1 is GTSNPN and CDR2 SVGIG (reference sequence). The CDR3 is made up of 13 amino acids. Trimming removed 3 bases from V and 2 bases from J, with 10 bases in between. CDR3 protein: CAWSGGLQETQYF. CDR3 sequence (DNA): TGTGCCTGGAGCGGGGGGCTACAAGAGACCCAGTACTTC. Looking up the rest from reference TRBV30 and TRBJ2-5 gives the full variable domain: SQTIHQWPATLVQPVGSPLSLECTVEGTSNPNLYWYRQAAGRGLQLLFYSVGIGQISSEVPQNLSASRPQDRQFILSSKKLLLSDSGFYLCAWSGGLQETQYFGPGTRLLVL.

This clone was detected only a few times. This chain's CDR3 is CASSAYRVGNEKLFF. In nucleotides, the CDR3 is TGTGCCAGCAGCGCCTACAGGGTTGGTAATGAAAAACTGTTTTTT. The chain uses TRBV9 and TRBJ1-4, with D perhaps TRBD1 (6 bases). The CDR3 runs 15 residues. Looked up from germline, CDR1 is SGDLS and CDR2 is YYNGEE. Deletions cut 3 bases from V and 4 bases from J, with 13 bases between.

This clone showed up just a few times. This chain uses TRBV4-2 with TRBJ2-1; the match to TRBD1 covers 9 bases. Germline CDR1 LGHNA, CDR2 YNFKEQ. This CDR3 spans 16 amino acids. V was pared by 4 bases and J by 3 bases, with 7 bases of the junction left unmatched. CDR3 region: CASSPPGQGRYNEQFF. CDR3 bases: TGTGCCAGCAGCCCTCCAGGACAGGGGCGCTACAATGAGCAGTTCTTC.

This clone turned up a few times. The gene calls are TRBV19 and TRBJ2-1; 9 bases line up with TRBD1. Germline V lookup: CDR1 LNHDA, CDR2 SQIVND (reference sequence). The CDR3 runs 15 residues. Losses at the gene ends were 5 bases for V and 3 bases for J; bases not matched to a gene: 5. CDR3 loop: CASSYRDRVYNEQFF. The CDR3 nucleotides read TGTGCCAGTAGTTACCGGGACAGGGTCTACAATGAGCAGTTCTTC. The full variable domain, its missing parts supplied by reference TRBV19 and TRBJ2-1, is DGGITQSPKYLFRKEGQNVTLSCEQNLNHDAMYWYRQDPGQGLRLIYYSQIVNDFQKGDIAEGYSVSREKKESFPLTVTSAQKNPTAFYLCASSYRDRVYNEQFFGPGTRLTVL.

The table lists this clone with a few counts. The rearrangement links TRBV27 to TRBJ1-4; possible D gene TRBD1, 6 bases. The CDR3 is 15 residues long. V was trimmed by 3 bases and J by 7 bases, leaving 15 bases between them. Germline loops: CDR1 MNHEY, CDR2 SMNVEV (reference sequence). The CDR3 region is CASSFAGAVGEKLFF. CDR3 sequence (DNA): TGTGCCAGCAGTTTCGCAGGGGCGGTTGGTGAAAAACTGTTTTTT.

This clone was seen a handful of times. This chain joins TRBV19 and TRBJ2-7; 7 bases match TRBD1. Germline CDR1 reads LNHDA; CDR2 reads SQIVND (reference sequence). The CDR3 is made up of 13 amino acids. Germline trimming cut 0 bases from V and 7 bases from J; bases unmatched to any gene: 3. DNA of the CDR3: TGTGCCAGTAGTATAGACTACAGGGGTGAGCAGTACTTC. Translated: CASSIDYRGEQYF.

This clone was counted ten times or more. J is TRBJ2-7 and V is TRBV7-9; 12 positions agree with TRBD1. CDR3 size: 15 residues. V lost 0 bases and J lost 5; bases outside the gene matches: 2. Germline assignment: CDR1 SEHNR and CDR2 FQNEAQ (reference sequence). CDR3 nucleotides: TGTGCCAGCAGCTTAGCGGGACAGGGGGCCGACGAGCAGTACTTC. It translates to CASSLAGQGADEQYF.

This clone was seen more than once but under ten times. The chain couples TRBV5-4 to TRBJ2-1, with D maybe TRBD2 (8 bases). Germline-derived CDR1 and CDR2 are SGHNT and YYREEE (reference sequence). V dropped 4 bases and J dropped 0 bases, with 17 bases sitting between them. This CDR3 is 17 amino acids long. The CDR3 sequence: CASSPGGTAFSYNEQFF. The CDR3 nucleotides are TGTGCCAGCAGCCCGGGGGGGACAGCTTTCTCCTACAATGAGCAGTTCTTC.

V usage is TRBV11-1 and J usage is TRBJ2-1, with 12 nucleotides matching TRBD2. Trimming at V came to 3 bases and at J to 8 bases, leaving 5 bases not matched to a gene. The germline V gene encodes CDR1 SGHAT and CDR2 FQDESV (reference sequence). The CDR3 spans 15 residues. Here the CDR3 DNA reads TGTGCCAGCAGCTTTATGGGACTAGCGGGTTATGAGCAGTTCTTC. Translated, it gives CASSFMGLAGYEQFF.

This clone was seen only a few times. For the CDR3, the DNA is TGTGCCATCAGTGAGAGGGGACTAGCGGGGTACGAGCAGTACTTC. Residues: CAISERGLAGYEQYF. V usage is TRBV10-3 and J usage is TRBJ2-7; 13 bases line up with TRBD2. Losses at the gene ends were 2 bases for V and 4 bases for J; bases not matched to a gene: 2. Germline V lookup: CDR1 ENHRY, CDR2 SYGVKD. The CDR3 is 15 amino acids.

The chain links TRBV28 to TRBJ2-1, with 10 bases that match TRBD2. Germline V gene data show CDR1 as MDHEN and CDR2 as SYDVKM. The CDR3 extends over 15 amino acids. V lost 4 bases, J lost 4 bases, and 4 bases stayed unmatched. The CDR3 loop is CASSSASGGYNEQFF. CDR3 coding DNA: TGTGCCAGCAGTTCCGCTAGCGGGGGTTACAATGAGCAGTTCTTC.